The 7 T cell receptor beta chains presented below share a single source sample, sequenced in a study of blood T cell repertoires in COVID-19. Sequencing was performed with immunoSEQ multiplex PCR; in TCRdb, only in-frame clones are kept and a portion is missing. Here the sample spans roughly 360,000 clones, about 80% being singletons. The sequencing sample was made of peripheral blood. These receptors all stem from a human donor with acute or convalescent COVID-19. The donor label of this sample is uncertain.

J is TRBJ2-1 and V is TRBV7-6; D not resolved. The CDR3 has 18 amino acids. Germline CDR1 SGHVS, CDR2 FNYEAQ. Between the trimmed V and J ends, which lost 0 bases and 4 bases, there was a span of 19 bases. Here the CDR3 reads CASSLARVSITLYNEQFF. Here the CDR3 DNA reads TGTGCCAGCAGCTTAGCTCGGGTCTCCATAACCTTGTACAATGAGCAGTTCTTC. Full variable domain (missing parts from reference TRBV7-6 and TRBJ2-1): GAGVSQSPRYKVTKRGQDVALRCDPISGHVSLYWYRQALGQGPEFLTYFNYEAQQDKSGLPNDRFSAERPEGSISTLTIQRTEQRDSAMYRCASSLARVSITLYNEQFFGPGTRLTVL.

This chain links TRBV7-2 with TRBJ2-5; D might be TRBD1 (6 bases). The CDR3 is 15 residues long. CDR1 is SGHTA, CDR2 FQGNSA, per germline. The V end was cut by 2 bases, the J end by 4 bases, with 14 bases between. DNA of the CDR3: TGTGCCAGCAGCTTACCCGGGACACCTCGAGAGACCCAGTACTTC. Translated, it gives CASSLPGTPRETQYF.

The chain employs TRBV27 and TRBJ1-1; 9 bases line up with TRBD1. CDR1 is MNHEY and CDR2 is SMNVEV in the germline V gene (reference sequence). The V segment lost 4 bases and the J segment 5 bases; nucleotides outside the gene matches: 8. The CDR3 extends over 15 amino acids. This chain's CDR3 is CASSSWGTGRTEAFF. DNA for the CDR3: TGTGCCAGCAGTTCTTGGGGGACAGGGAGGACTGAAGCTTTCTTT.

The rearrangement links TRBV6-6 to TRBJ1-2, with TRBD1 as a possible D gene (6 bases). With 5 bases removed from V and 4 bases from J, the gap between germline ends came to 11 bases. Germline V gene lookup returns CDR1 MNHNY and CDR2 SVGAGI (reference sequence). The CDR3 has 13 residues. This CDR3 is CASSGGGAYGYTF. The DNA of the CDR3 is TGTGCCAGCAGTGGGGGGGGCGCCTATGGCTACACCTTC.

To note about this clone: A junction boundary mismatches the germline segment, possibly from a read error. This rearrangement joins TRBV18 to TRBJ2-1, with D perhaps matching TRBD2 (6 bases). Germline CDR1 KGHSH, CDR2 LQKENI. CDR3 length equals 13 residues. The CDR3 DNA reads TGTGCCAGCTCACGGGACTCCAACAATGAGCAGTTCTTC. Protein sequence: CASSRDSNNEQFF.

This clone came up once. The chain combines TRBV4-1 with TRBJ2-7; a weak D match, TRBD1 (6 bases). Deletions cut 1 base from V and 5 bases from J, with 15 bases between. In germline, CDR1 is MGHRA, CDR2 YSYEKL. This CDR3 is 15 amino acids long. The CDR3 sequence is CASSQVDLRGDEQYF. CDR3 sequence (DNA): TGCGCCAGCAGCCAAGTGGATCTCAGGGGCGACGAGCAGTACTTC.

The chain links TRBV7-7 to TRBJ2-5; a weak D match, TRBD2 (6 bases). V shed 1 base and J shed 5 bases, with 17 bases lying between them. Germline CDR1 SSHAT, CDR2 FNYEAQ (reference sequence). This CDR3 region has 16 residues. CDR3 in amino acids: CASSLGGLQHGETQYF. CDR3 nucleotide sequence: TGTGCCAGCAGCTTAGGGGGACTTCAACACGGGGAGACCCAGTACTTC. Complete variable domain (other parts from reference TRBV7-7 and TRBJ2-5): GAGVSQSPRYKVTKRGQDVTLRCDPISSHATLYWYQQALGQGPEFLTYFNYEAQPDKSGLPSDRFSAERPEGSISTLTIQRTEQRDSAMYRCASSLGGLQHGETQYFGPGTRLLVL.